This entry lists 2 T cell receptor beta chains sequenced from one sample in a study of Graves' ophthalmopathy and Graves' hyperthyroidism. CDR3 regions of TCR beta were amplified from RNA transcripts. First-round RT-PCR used HTBI primers; second-round multiplex PCR followed. TCRdb analysed the multiplex PCR reads with MiXCR anew, one entry per CDR3 protein. The sample includes around 670,000 distinct CDR3 sequences, roughly 40% of them seen just once. Sequenced material: peripheral blood. These receptors were obtained from an adult man with Graves' ophthalmopathy.

This clonotype has ten or more counts. The V call is TRBV14, the J call TRBJ1-1, with D tentatively TRBD1 (6 bases). CDR3 size: 14 residues. Germline values: CDR1 SGHDN, CDR2 FVKESK. The V end lost 0 bases, the J end lost 10 bases, and 15 bases lay between the germline ends. The CDR3 reads CASSQDLFGGGAFF. CDR3 nucleotides: TGTGCCAGCAGCCAAGATCTTTTCGGAGGGGGAGCTTTCTTT.

This clonotype showed up just a few times. The chain recombines TRBV14 with TRBJ2-7; D may be TRBD1 or TRBD2 (5 bases each). Germline CDR1 reads SGHDN; CDR2 reads FVKESK. V gave up 0 bases and J gave up 3 bases, with 12 bases separating them. This CDR3 contains 15 residues. The CDR3 is CASSQELGVLYEQYF. The CDR3 DNA sequence: TGTGCCAGCAGCCAAGAACTGGGGGTTCTCTACGAGCAGTACTTC.